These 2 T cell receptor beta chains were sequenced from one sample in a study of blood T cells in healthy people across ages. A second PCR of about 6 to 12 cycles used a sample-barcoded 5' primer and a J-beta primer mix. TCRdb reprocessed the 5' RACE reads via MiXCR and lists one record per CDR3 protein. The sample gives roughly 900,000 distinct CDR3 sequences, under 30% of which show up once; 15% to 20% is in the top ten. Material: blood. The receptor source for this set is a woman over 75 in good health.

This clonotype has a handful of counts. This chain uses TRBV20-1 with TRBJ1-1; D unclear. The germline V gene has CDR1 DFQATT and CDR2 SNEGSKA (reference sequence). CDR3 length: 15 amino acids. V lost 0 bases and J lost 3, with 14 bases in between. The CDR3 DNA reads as TGCAGTGCTAGAGATCGGGGAATGGTGGACACTGAAGCTTTCTTT. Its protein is CSARDRGMVDTEAFF.

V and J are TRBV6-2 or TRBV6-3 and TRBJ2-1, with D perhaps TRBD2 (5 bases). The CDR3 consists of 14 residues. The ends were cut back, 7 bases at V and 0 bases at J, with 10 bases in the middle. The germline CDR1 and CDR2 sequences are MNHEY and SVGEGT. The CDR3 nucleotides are TGTGCCAGCACGGGATCAAACTCCTACAATGAGCAGTTCTTC. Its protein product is CASTGSNSYNEQFF.